This TCR beta chain emerged from a study of control samples from healthy donors and cancer patients. Measured with immunoSEQ multiplex PCR; TCRdb has only the in-frame clones, and not every one. This sample has about 410,000 clones, with around 90% found just once. This CDR3 has 13 amino acids. The V end was cut by 7 bases, the J end by 1 base, with 7 bases between. The sample was PBMCs. The clonotype was recovered from a man aged 35 to 55 with head and neck cancer. V usage is TRBV12-3 or TRBV12-4 and J usage is TRBJ1-4, with no clear D. CDR3 region: CASTRVTNEKLFF. The DNA for the CDR3 is TGTGCCAGCACGAGAGTAACTAATGAAAAACTGTTTTTT.